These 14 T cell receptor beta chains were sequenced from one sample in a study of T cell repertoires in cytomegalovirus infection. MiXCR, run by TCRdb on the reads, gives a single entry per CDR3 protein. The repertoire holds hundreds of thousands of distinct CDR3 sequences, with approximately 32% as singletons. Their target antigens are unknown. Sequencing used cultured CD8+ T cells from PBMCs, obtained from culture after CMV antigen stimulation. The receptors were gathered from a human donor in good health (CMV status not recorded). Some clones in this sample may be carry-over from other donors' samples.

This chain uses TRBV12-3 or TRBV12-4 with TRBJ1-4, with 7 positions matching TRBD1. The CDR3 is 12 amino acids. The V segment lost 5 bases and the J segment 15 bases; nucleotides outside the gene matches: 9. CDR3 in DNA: TGTGCCAGCAGTCCCGCCCCGACAGGGTTGTTTTTT. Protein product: CASSPAPTGLFF.

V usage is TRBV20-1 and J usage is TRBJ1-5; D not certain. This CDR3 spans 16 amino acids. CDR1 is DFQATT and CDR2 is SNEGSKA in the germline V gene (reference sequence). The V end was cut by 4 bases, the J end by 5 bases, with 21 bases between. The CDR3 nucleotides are TGCAGTGCTAACCCCGCCTTTAGAGGGTATCATCAGCCCCAGCATTTT. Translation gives CSANPAFRGYHQPQHF.

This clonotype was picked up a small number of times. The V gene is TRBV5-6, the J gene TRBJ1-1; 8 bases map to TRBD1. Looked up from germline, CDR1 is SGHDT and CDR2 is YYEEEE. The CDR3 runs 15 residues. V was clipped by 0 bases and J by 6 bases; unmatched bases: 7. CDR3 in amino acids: CASSLEGGQGAEAFF. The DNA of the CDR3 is TGTGCCAGCAGCTTGGAAGGAGGACAGGGTGCTGAAGCTTTCTTT.

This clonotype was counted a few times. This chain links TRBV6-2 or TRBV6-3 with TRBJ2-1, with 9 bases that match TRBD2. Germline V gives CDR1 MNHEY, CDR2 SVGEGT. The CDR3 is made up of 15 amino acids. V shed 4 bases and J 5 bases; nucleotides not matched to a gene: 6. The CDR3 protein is CASSSERGAHNEQFF. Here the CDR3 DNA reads TGTGCCAGCAGTTCCGAGCGGGGGGCCCACAATGAGCAGTTCTTC.

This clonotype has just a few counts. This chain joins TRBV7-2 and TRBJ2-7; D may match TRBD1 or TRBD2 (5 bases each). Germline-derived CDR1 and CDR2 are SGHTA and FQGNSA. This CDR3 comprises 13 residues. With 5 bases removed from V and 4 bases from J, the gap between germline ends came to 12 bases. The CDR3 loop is CASSHRGVYEQYF. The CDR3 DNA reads TGTGCCAGCAGCCACAGAGGGGTTTACGAGCAGTACTTC.

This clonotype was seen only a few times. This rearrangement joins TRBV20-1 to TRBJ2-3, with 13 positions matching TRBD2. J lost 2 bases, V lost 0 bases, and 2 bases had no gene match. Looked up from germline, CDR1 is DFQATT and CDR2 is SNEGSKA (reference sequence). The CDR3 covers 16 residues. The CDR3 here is CSAREGLAGVTDTQYF. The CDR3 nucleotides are TGCAGTGCTAGAGAAGGACTAGCGGGGGTCACAGATACGCAGTATTTT.

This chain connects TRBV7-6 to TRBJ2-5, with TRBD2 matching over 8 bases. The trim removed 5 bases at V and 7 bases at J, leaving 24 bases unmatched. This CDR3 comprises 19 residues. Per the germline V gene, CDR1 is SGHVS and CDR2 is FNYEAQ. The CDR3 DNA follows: TGTGCCAGCAGCCCGGGGCAGGTAGAGGAACTAGCGGCTTGGGGGACCCAGTACTTC. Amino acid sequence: CASSPGQVEELAAWGTQYF.

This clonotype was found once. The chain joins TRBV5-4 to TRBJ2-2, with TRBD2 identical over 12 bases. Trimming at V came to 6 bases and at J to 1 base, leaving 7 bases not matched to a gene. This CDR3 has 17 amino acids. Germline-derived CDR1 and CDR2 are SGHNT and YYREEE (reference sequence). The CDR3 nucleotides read TGTGCCAGCAAGTCTATACTAGCGGGGGGGAACACCGGGGAGCTGTTTTTT. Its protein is CASKSILAGGNTGELFF.

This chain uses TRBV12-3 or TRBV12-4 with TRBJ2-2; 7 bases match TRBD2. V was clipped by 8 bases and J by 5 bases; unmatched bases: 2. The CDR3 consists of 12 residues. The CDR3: CASGRETGELFF. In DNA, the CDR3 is TGTGCCAGCGGGAGGGAAACCGGGGAGCTGTTTTTT.

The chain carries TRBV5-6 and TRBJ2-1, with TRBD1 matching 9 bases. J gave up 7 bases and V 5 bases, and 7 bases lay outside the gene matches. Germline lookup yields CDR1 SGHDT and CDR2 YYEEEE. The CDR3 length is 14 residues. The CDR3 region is CASRSTGQGNEQFF. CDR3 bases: TGTGCCAGCAGGTCAACGGGACAGGGAAATGAGCAGTTCTTC.

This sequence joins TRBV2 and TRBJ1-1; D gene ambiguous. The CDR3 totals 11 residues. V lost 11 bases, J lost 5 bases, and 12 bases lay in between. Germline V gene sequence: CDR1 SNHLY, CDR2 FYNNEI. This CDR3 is CAATGRTEAFF. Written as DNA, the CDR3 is TGTGCCGCAACGGGGAGGACTGAAGCTTTCTTT. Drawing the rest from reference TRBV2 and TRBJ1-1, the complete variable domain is EPEVTQTPSHQVTQMGQEVILRCVPISNHLYFYWYRQILGQKVEFLVSFYNNEISEKSEIFDDQFSVERPDGSNFTLKIRSTKLEDSAMYFCAATGRTEAFFGQGTRLTVV.

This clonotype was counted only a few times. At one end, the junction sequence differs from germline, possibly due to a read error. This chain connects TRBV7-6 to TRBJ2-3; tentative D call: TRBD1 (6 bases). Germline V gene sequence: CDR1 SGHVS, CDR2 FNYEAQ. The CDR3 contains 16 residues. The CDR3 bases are TGTGCTAGCAGCTCCGAGCCGGCAGGGGCTGGAGATACGCAGTATTTT. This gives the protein CASSSEPAGAGDTQYF.

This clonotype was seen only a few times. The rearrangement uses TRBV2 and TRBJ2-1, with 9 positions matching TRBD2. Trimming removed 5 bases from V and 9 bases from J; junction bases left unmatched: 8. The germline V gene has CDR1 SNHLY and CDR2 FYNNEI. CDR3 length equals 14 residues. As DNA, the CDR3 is TGTGCCAGCAGTACCTGGACTAGCGCCTCTGAGCAGTTCTTC. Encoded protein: CASSTWTSASEQFF.

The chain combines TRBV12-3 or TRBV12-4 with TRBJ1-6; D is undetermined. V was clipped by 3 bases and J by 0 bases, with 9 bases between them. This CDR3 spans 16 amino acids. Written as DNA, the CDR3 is TGTGCCAGCAGTTTCCTTTACAGCTCCTATAATTCACCCCTCCACTTT. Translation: CASSFLYSSYNSPLHF.